This entry describes one T cell receptor (beta chain). Its antigen is currently unknown. As the sequencing template, cDNA was produced by extracting RNA and reverse transcribing it. This table comes from immunoSEQ multiplex PCR, and its TCRdb copy is limited to in-frame clones, with some not included. The sample consists of 110,000 or so clones, 55% to 60% of them appearing once. This CDR3 contains 14 residues. Germline-derived CDR1 and CDR2 are SQVTM and ANQGSEA. V shed 4 bases and J shed 5 bases, with 18 bases lying between them. This sample was included in a study of CD8+ T cells in alopecia areata. Specimens obtained from alopecia areata patients comprised lesional scalp punch biopsies and peripheral blood. Starting from PBMCs, sorting isolated CD4+ and CD8+ T cells. Study findings and constraints: Normal-skin resident alphabeta T cells also appear among scalp sample sequences.

The J gene is TRBJ2-7, the V gene TRBV29-1; the D gene is possibly TRBD2 (6 bases). Material for sequencing was NKG2D-low CD8+ T cells sorted from blood. This clonotype originated in a human donor with alopecia areata. The CDR3 reads CSVGGGQIQNEQYF. CDR3 coding DNA: TGCAGCGTTGGGGGAGGACAAATCCAAAACGAGCAGTACTTC.